A selection of T cell receptor beta chains follows, all from one sample in a study of OX40 agonist ivuxolimab in advanced cancers. TCRdb's copy holds only in-frame clones and misses some; the assay was immunoSEQ multiplex PCR. The sample has about 36,000 clones, less than 85% seen once. The sequences come from CD4+ or CD8+ T cells sorted from blood, collected in a trial of the OX40 agonist ivuxolimab. The receptors derive from an adult with an advanced solid tumor such as melanoma, head and neck, liver or kidney cancer. CDR3s include the opening cysteine and the closing phenylalanine or tryptophan. A D gene is named only where the DNA matches it firmly. A clone size is listed for some rows: how often the clone was seen (once, few, many), or a class if it is expanded.

-	-	TRBV12-5	TRBJ2-5	CASGLGDGGAGETQYF	TGTGCTAGTGGTTTGGGGGATGGAGGGGCGGGAGAGACCCAGTACTTC
-	-	TRBV5-1	TRBJ2-5	CASSLAGETQYF	TGCGCCAGCAGCTTGGCCGGGGAGACCCAGTACTTC
TRBD1	few	TRBV2	TRBJ1-6	CASSGSTGLESPLHF	TGTGCCAGCAGTGGATCGACAGGGTTGGAATCACCCCTCCACTTT
TRBD1	-	TRBV7-9	TRBJ2-5	CASSLTGGFYF	TGTGCCAGCAGCTTAACAGGGGGATTTTACTTC
TRBD1	-	TRBV19	TRBJ2-1	CASSIPGQGYNEQFF	TGTGCCAGTAGTATCCCGGGACAGGGCTACAATGAGCAGTTCTTC
-	-	TRBV21-1	TRBJ2-3	CASSLLLQGTSTDTQYF	TGTGCCAGCAGCCTCCTTTTACAGGGGACTAGCACAGATACGCAGTATTTT
-	-	TRBV12-1	TRBJ2-3	CASSSTGGTDTQYF	TGTGCCAGCAGCTCGACAGGGGGGACAGATACGCAGTATTTT
TRBD2	-	TRBV9	TRBJ2-1	CASSVVGTSDEQFF	TGTGCCAGCAGCGTAGTAGGGACTAGCGATGAGCAGTTCTTC
-	-	TRBV5-4	TRBJ2-6	CASSLLLSGANVLTF	TGTGCCAGCAGCTTGCTGCTCTCTGGGGCCAACGTCCTGACTTTC
TRBD1	-	TRBV6-1	TRBJ1-1	CASSSQGARSAFF	TGTGCCAGCAGCTCACAGGGGGCGCGCTCGGCTTTCTTT
-	-	TRBV2	TRBJ2-2	CASSEERVGTGELFF	TGTGCCAGCAGTGAGGAAAGGGTAGGGACCGGGGAGCTGTTTTTT
-	-	TRBV10-2	TRBJ1-6	CASSEGQRRGPLHF	TGCGCCAGCAGTGAAGGACAACGGAGGGGACCCCTCCACTTT
-	-	TRBV6-4	TRBJ2-6	CASSQSSGANVLTF	TGTGCCAGCAGTCAGAGCTCTGGGGCCAACGTCCTGACTTTC
-	-	TRBV19	TRBJ1-1	CASSQERGTEAFF	TGTGCCAGTAGTCAGGAAAGAGGTACTGAAGCTTTCTTT
-	-	TRBV29-1	TRBJ1-2	CSVEVCGGADGYTF	TGCAGCGTTGAGGTTTGCGGGGGGGCAGATGGCTACACCTTC
TRBD1	few	TRBV6-6	TRBJ2-1	CASSFPGTGRSEQFF	TGTGCCAGCAGTTTTCCTGGGACAGGGAGGAGTGAGCAGTTCTTC
-	-	TRBV5-1	TRBJ1-1	CASSLDGANTEAFF	TGCGCCAGCAGCTTGGATGGGGCGAACACTGAAGCTTTCTTT
-	-	TRBV7-9	TRBJ2-7	CASSFAGTYEQYF	TGTGCCAGCAGCTTTGCGGGGACCTACGAGCAGTACTTC
TRBD2	-	TRBV7-9	TRBJ2-3	CASSFSGGADTQYF	TGTGCCAGCAGCTTTAGCGGGGGGGCAGATACGCAGTATTTT
TRBD2	few	TRBV6-6	TRBJ2-7	CASTSGSYEQYF	TGTGCCAGTACTAGCGGCTCCTACGAGCAGTACTTC
-	-	TRBV5-4	TRBJ2-2	CASSLDSAGELFF	TGTGCCAGCAGCCTAGATTCAGCCGGGGAGCTGTTTTTT
-	-	TRBV5-1	TRBJ1-4	CASSPGGDFEKLFF	TGCGCCAGCAGCCCCGGAGGGGACTTTGAAAAACTGTTTTTT
-	-	TRBV28	TRBJ2-7	CASSLPQGRYEQYF	TGTGCCAGCAGTCTTCCCCAGGGGAGGTACGAGCAGTACTTC
-	-	TRBV12-5	TRBJ1-1	CASGPGSLEAFF	TGTGCTAGTGGTCCCGGGAGCCTTGAAGCTTTCTTT
TRBD1	-	TRBV6-5	TRBJ1-1	CASSSRQGMTEAFF	TGTGCCAGCAGTAGCCGACAGGGGATGACTGAAGCTTTCTTT
-	-	TRBV5-1	TRBJ2-6	CASSIRLGSGANVLTF	TGCGCCAGCAGCATCCGACTGGGCTCTGGGGCCAACGTCCTGACTTTC
-	-	TRBV28	TRBJ2-7	CASSPPALGPFEQYF	TGTGCCAGCAGTCCCCCGGCGCTCGGCCCTTTTGAGCAGTACTTC
-	-	TRBV21-1	TRBJ2-3	CASTVDTQYF	TGTGCCAGCACAGTCGATACGCAGTATTTT
-	-	TRBV2	TRBJ1-4	CASSRTEKNEKLFF	TGTGCCAGCAGTAGGACAGAAAAGAATGAAAAACTGTTTTTT
-	-	TRBV28	TRBJ2-3	CASSLGALGPDTQYF	TGTGCCAGCAGTTTAGGCGCTCTTGGTCCCGATACGCAGTATTTT
-	-	TRBV6-1	TRBJ1-1	CASSERTEAFF	TGTGCCAGCAGTGAACGGACTGAAGCTTTCTTT
-	-	TRBV4-2	TRBJ2-6	CASSQTYREGANVLTF	TGTGCCAGCAGCCAAACCTACAGGGAGGGGGCCAACGTCCTGACTTTC
-	-	TRBV30	TRBJ2-7	CAWSLRFSLHF	TGTGCCTGGAGCCTCCGATTTTCCCTACACTTC
-	-	TRBV19	TRBJ2-6	CASTPPGANVLTF	TGTGCCAGTACTCCCCCTGGGGCCAACGTCCTGACTTTC
-	few	TRBV19	TRBJ2-1	CASSMSPLQGWTYNEQFF	TGTGCCAGTAGTATGTCGCCCCTACAGGGATGGACCTACAATGAGCAGTTCTTC
-	-	TRBV6-6	TRBJ1-1	CASSYSAGTEAFF	TGTGCCAGCAGTTACTCGGCAGGGACTGAAGCTTTCTTT
-	-	TRBV7-9	TRBJ2-1	CASSFRLGLANYNEQFF	TGTGCCAGCAGCTTTAGATTAGGGCTAGCAAACTACAATGAGCAGTTCTTC
-	-	TRBV10-3	TRBJ2-1	CATMLQGSYNEQFF	TGTGCCACCATGCTACAGGGTTCCTACAATGAGCAGTTCTTC
-	-	TRBV11-2	TRBJ1-2	CASSLEEGASYGYTF	TGTGCCAGCAGCTTAGAGGAGGGCGCGAGCTATGGCTACACCTTC
-	-	TRBV29-1	TRBJ2-1	CSVETPGVNEQFF	TGCAGCGTTGAAACCCCAGGGGTCAATGAGCAGTTCTTC
-	medium-sized	TRBV10-2	TRBJ1-2	CASRGSNGYTF	TGCGCCAGCAGAGGGAGTAATGGCTACACCTTC
TRBD2	-	TRBV14	TRBJ2-3	CASSQDHVGTSGGPPTDTQYF	TGTGCCAGCAGCCAAGATCATGTCGGGACTAGCGGGGGGCCCCCCACAGATACGCAGTATTTT
-	once	TRBV23-1	TRBJ1-3	CASLRHQGNTIYF	TGCGCCAGCCTCCGGCACCAGGGAAACACCATATATTTT
-	once	TRBV6-1	TRBJ1-5	CASSDLGGFKPQHF	TGTGCCAGCAGTGACCTGGGTGGGTTCAAGCCCCAGCATTTT
-	few	TRBV2	TRBJ2-2	CASSESFTGELFF	TGTGCCAGCAGTGAATCCTTTACCGGGGAGCTGTTTTTT
-	few	TRBV5-4	TRBJ1-1	CASSLGGGANTEAFF	TGTGCCAGCAGCTTGGGAGGGGGGGCGAACACTGAAGCTTTCTTT
-	-	TRBV6-1	TRBJ1-4	CASRGSAGEKLFF	TGTGCCAGCAGAGGGTCGGCGGGTGAAAAACTGTTTTTT
-	once	TRBV18	TRBJ1-2	CASSPSEGYTF	TGTGCCAGCTCACCGTCAGAAGGCTACACCTTC
-	-	TRBV5-1	TRBJ1-2	CASSLVRGGYGYTF	TGCGCCAGCAGCTTGGTTCGGGGCGGCTATGGCTACACCTTC
-	few	TRBV22-1	TRBJ1-1	CPGSARHYGCDREMMNTEAFF	-
-	once	TRBV30	TRBJ1-6	CAWSVMMRGSPLHF	TGTGCCTGGAGTGTAATGATGAGGGGTTCACCCCTCCACTTT
TRBD2	once	TRBV25-1	TRBJ2-1	CASSRMSILAGGLFEQFF	TGTGCCAGTTCGCGTATGTCGATCCTAGCGGGGGGGCTCTTTGAGCAGTTCTTC
-	-	TRBV6-6	TRBJ2-5	CASSRRQLAETQYF	TGTGCCAGCAGTCGCCGACAGCTAGCGGAGACCCAGTACTTC
-	-	TRBV7-8	TRBJ1-1	CASSENLNTEAFF	TGTGCCAGCAGCGAAAACTTGAACACTGAAGCTTTCTTT
-	-	TRBV30	TRBJ2-5	CAWTKGGTETQYF	TGTGCCTGGACGAAGGGGGGGACGGAGACCCAGTACTTC
-	-	TRBV6-5	TRBJ1-6	CASKGGRVSPLHF	TGTGCCAGCAAGGGAGGAAGGGTTTCACCCCTCCACTTT
-	-	TRBV5-8	TRBJ2-3	CASRTLNVGVF	TGTGCCAGCCGAACTCTGAACGTCGGGGTTTTT
-	-	TRBV30	TRBJ2-7	CAWRVSYEQYF	TGTGCCTGGAGGGTATCCTACGAGCAGTACTTC